These T cell receptor beta chains were read from a single sample in a study of cytomegalovirus exposure and HLA in healthy donors. Sequencing was performed with immunoSEQ multiplex PCR; in TCRdb, only in-frame clones are kept and a portion is missing. The sample lists more than 95,000 clones, about two thirds occurring once. Sequencing input: PBMCs. These receptors were collected from a man aged 30 to 45 in good health and CMV-seronegative. Both conserved end residues are part of each CDR3. The D gene is left open where the match is weak. Only part of the rows carry a size: once, few, many, or a class if the clone is expanded.

J: TRBJ1-4
size: few
V: TRBV30
D: .
DNA: TGTGCCTGGAGTGTTACGCCCCTAGAGGGAGAAAAACTGTTTTTT
CDR3: CAWSVTPLEGEKLFF

J: TRBJ1-5
size: .
V: TRBV27
D: .
DNA: TGTGCCAGCAGTCCCTCCCAGGGGACATTGGGGGTTCAGCCCCAGCATTTT
CDR3: CASSPSQGTLGVQPQHF

J: TRBJ2-2
size: .
V: TRBV10-3
D: TRBD2
DNA: TGTGCCATCAGTGGAGGACTAGCGGGGGTCGGAGGGGAGCTGTTTTTT
CDR3: CAISGGLAGVGGELFF

J: TRBJ1-2
size: medium-sized
V: TRBV10-3
D: .
DNA: TGTGCCATCAGTGAGTCGATTACGGGGGCTAACTATGGCTACACCTTC
CDR3: CAISESITGANYGYTF

J: TRBJ2-6
size: .
V: TRBV14
D: TRBD1
DNA: TGTGCCAGCAGCAGGACAGGGAAATCATCTGGGGCCAACGTCCTGACTTTC
CDR3: CASSRTGKSSGANVLTF

J: TRBJ2-6
size: .
V: TRBV30
D: .
DNA: TGTGCCTCCAGTATCTGGGCCAACGTCCTGACTTTC
CDR3: CASSIWANVLTF

J: TRBJ1-1
size: .
V: TRBV6-4
D: .
DNA: TGTGCCAGCAGCAGTACAGGGTACACTGAAGCTTTCTTT
CDR3: CASSSTGYTEAFF

J: TRBJ2-1
size: .
V: TRBV10-1
D: .
DNA: TGCGCCAGCAGTGAGCAGGGCAATGAGCAGTTCTTC
CDR3: CASSEQGNEQFF

J: TRBJ2-5
size: once
V: TRBV7-9
D: .
DNA: TGTGCCAGCAGCTTTCTGGACAGAGAGACCCAGTACTTC
CDR3: CASSFLDRETQYF

J: TRBJ2-3
size: .
V: TRBV9
D: .
DNA: TGTGCCAGCAGCGTGCGGGGGCGGGACACAGATACGCAGTATTTT
CDR3: CASSVRGRDTDTQYF

J: TRBJ2-3
size: .
V: TRBV7-3
D: TRBD2
DNA: TGTGCCAGCAGCTTAGCAGCGGGGCGGACAGATACGCAGTATTTT
CDR3: CASSLAAGRTDTQYF

J: TRBJ2-7
size: .
V: TRBV19
D: .
DNA: TGTGCCAGTAATGGGAGGGACACCTACGAGCAGTACTTC
CDR3: CASNGRDTYEQYF

J: TRBJ1-2
size: .
V: TRBV7-9
D: .
DNA: TGTTCCAGCCGGGGGGGCGCCTATGGCTACACCTTC
CDR3: CSSRGGAYGYTF

J: TRBJ1-1
size: .
V: TRBV15
D: .
DNA: TGTGCCACCAGCAGATCACCGGACAGACCCACTGAAGCTTTCTTT
CDR3: CATSRSPDRPTEAFF

J: TRBJ1-2
size: .
V: TRBV9
D: .
DNA: TGTGCCAGCAGCGCCGTTAATGACTCGGGTCCCGTCTATGGCTACACCTTC
CDR3: CASSAVNDSGPVYGYTF

J: TRBJ2-5
size: few
V: TRBV9
D: .
DNA: TGTGCCAGCAGCGTAGACCACAGAGAGACCCAGTACTTC
CDR3: CASSVDHRETQYF

J: TRBJ1-2
size: .
V: TRBV21-1
D: .
DNA: TGTGCCAGCAGCAAAGAGGTCGAGACAGGGTACAGGTTCTCCTATGGCTACACCTTC
CDR3: CASSKEVETGYRFSYGYTF

J: TRBJ1-2
size: few
V: TRBV2
D: .
DNA: TGTGCCAGCAAATCAGACAGCTATGGCTACACCTTC
CDR3: CASKSDSYGYTF

J: TRBJ2-7
size: once
V: TRBV18
D: .
DNA: TGTGCCAGCTCACCAAGGGGGGGCGTAACCTCCGAGCAGTACTTC
CDR3: CASSPRGGVTSEQYF

J: TRBJ1-1
size: .
V: TRBV27
D: .
DNA: TGTGCCAGCAGTTTTCGGGTCCAAGCTTTCTTT
CDR3: CASSFRVQAFF

J: TRBJ1-1
size: few
V: TRBV29-1
D: .
DNA: TGCAGCGTTTCGACAGGAATGAACACTGAAGCTTTCTTT
CDR3: CSVSTGMNTEAFF

J: TRBJ2-7
size: few
V: TRBV30
D: TRBD1
DNA: TGTGCCTGGAGTCCCGCCGGGACAGGACCCTACGAGCAGTACTTC
CDR3: CAWSPAGTGPYEQYF

J: TRBJ2-1
size: few
V: TRBV2
D: .
DNA: TGTGCCAGCAGTGAGGAGAGCTCCTACAATGAGCAGTTCTTC
CDR3: CASSEESSYNEQFF

J: TRBJ1-4
size: .
V: TRBV19
D: .
DNA: TGTGCCAGTAGTTGGGGCAGTCAAAATGAAAAACTGTTTTTT
CDR3: CASSWGSQNEKLFF

J: TRBJ1-2
size: .
V: TRBV18
D: TRBD1
DNA: TGTGCCAGCTCGGCGGCGGGACAGGGGGTCGATGGCTACACCTTC
CDR3: CASSAAGQGVDGYTF

J: TRBJ1-2
size: few
V: TRBV27
D: .
DNA: TGTGCCAGCAGTCCTCAAGCTACAGGGAGTTGGCACTATGGCTACACCTTC
CDR3: CASSPQATGSWHYGYTF

J: TRBJ2-7
size: .
V: TRBV6-5
D: TRBD2
DNA: TGTGCCAGCAGTTCGGGAGGGGAGCAGTACTTC
CDR3: CASSSGGEQYF

J: TRBJ2-1
size: .
V: TRBV2
D: TRBD2
DNA: TGTGCCAGCAGTGAAATCTGGACTAGTGTAGGTGAGCAGTTCTTC
CDR3: CASSEIWTSVGEQFF

J: TRBJ2-5
size: .
V: TRBV27
D: .
DNA: TGTGCCAGCAGTTTAGCGGGCGGGCAAGAGACCCAGTACTTC
CDR3: CASSLAGGQETQYF

J: TRBJ1-2
size: .
V: TRBV13
D: TRBD1
DNA: TGTGCCAGCAGCTTATTGACAGGGGGCGGAATCCCTAACTATGGCTACACCTTC
CDR3: CASSLLTGGGIPNYGYTF

J: TRBJ2-5
size: .
V: TRBV6-1
D: TRBD1
DNA: TGTGCCAGCAGGGGGGGACAGGGGGTCGGGACCCAGTACTTC
CDR3: CASRGGQGVGTQYF

J: TRBJ2-1
size: .
V: TRBV27
D: TRBD2
DNA: TGTGCCAGCAGACCCGGGACTAGCGGGGGGGCCGCGGACAATGAGCAGTTCTTC
CDR3: CASRPGTSGGAADNEQFF

J: TRBJ1-2
size: .
V: TRBV6-1
D: .
DNA: TGTGCCAGCAGTGAAGTGGGGGGCTATGGCTACACCTTC
CDR3: CASSEVGGYGYTF

J: TRBJ2-5
size: .
V: TRBV5-1
D: .
DNA: TGCGCCAGCAGCTCCGGAGGGGTCCAAGAGACCCAGTACTTC
CDR3: CASSSGGVQETQYF

J: TRBJ1-2
size: .
V: TRBV6-6
D: .
DNA: TGTGCCAGCAGTTACACCGCGGGGGGGGACTATGGCTACACCTTC
CDR3: CASSYTAGGDYGYTF

J: TRBJ2-2
size: .
V: TRBV11-2
D: .
DNA: TGTGCCAGCAGCTTACGAGGGAACACCGGGGAGCTGTTTTTT
CDR3: CASSLRGNTGELFF

J: TRBJ1-1
size: .
V: TRBV4-2
D: .
DNA: TGTGCCAGCAGCTATGGCGGGGGAGGGAACACTGAAGCTTTCTTT
CDR3: CASSYGGGGNTEAFF

J: TRBJ2-7
size: .
V: TRBV28
D: TRBD1
DNA: TGTGCCAGCAGTCTTAGGACAGGAGAGCAGTACTTC
CDR3: CASSLRTGEQYF

J: TRBJ2-2
size: .
V: TRBV7-9
D: .
DNA: TGTGCCAGCAGCGACGGACAGTTCACCGGGGAGCTGTTTTTT
CDR3: CASSDGQFTGELFF

J: TRBJ2-5
size: once
V: TRBV7-9
D: .
DNA: TGTTCCAGCAGCTTAACTCAAGAGACCCAGTACTTC
CDR3: CSSSLTQETQYF

J: TRBJ2-1
size: .
V: TRBV10-3
D: .
DNA: TGTGCCATCAGTGAGCGTCTAAATGAGCAGTTCTTC
CDR3: CAISERLNEQFF

J: TRBJ2-6
size: .
V: TRBV7-3
D: .
DNA: TGTGCCAGCAGCTACCGGAGCTCTGGGGCCAACGTCCTGACTTTC
CDR3: CASSYRSSGANVLTF

J: TRBJ1-2
size: .
V: TRBV30
D: .
DNA: TGTGCCTGGAGTGTGACAGAACTCTATGGCTACACCTTC
CDR3: CAWSVTELYGYTF

J: TRBJ2-7
size: .
V: TRBV11-3
D: .
DNA: TGTGCCAGCAGCTTAGGTAGCGCCTACGAGCAGTACTTC
CDR3: CASSLGSAYEQYF

J: TRBJ2-4
size: .
V: TRBV27
D: TRBD1
DNA: TGTGCCTGCGCAGGGGGCGCGGCCAAAAACATTCAGTACTTC
CDR3: CACAGGAAKNIQYF

J: TRBJ2-2
size: .
V: TRBV6-4
D: .
DNA: TGTGCCAGCAGTGACTCAGTGGGCTCGAACACCGGGGAGCTGTTTTTT
CDR3: CASSDSVGSNTGELFF

J: TRBJ1-6
size: few
V: TRBV28
D: .
DNA: TGTGCCAGCAGTTTCGGCAGGGATAATTCACCCCTCCACTTT
CDR3: CASSFGRDNSPLHF

J: TRBJ2-7
size: .
V: TRBV2
D: TRBD1
DNA: TGTGCCAGCCGACAGGGCAACAAAAATTACGAGCAGTACTTC
CDR3: CASRQGNKNYEQYF

J: TRBJ2-5
size: .
V: TRBV5-1
D: TRBD2
DNA: TGCGCCAGCAGGCGGGGGGCACGAGAGACCCAGTACTTC
CDR3: CASRRGARETQYF

J: TRBJ1-1
size: .
V: TRBV28
D: TRBD1
DNA: TGTGCCAGCAGTGCCCCATCCGGGACAGGGGGCTTGGACACTGAAGCTTTCTTT
CDR3: CASSAPSGTGGLDTEAFF

J: TRBJ2-7
size: few
V: TRBV30
D: .
DNA: TGTGCCTGGAGTGCAGGGTTCTACGAGCAGTACTTC
CDR3: CAWSAGFYEQYF